These 30 T cell receptor beta chains were all obtained from the same sample, sequenced in a study of Ad26.COV2.S vaccination and SARS-CoV-2 variants. Treatment reported: about 20 received Ad26.COV2.S at low or high dose, single or two shots; several received placebo; per-sample allocation not given. Vaccine and placebo recipients were sampled on day 63 after the first injection. Some clones are missing from TCRdb's copy, which holds only in-frame ones; the method was immunoSEQ multiplex PCR. The table has 300,000 to 400,000 clones, 65% to 90% seen once. The source was peripheral blood, collected in a trial of Ad26.COV2.S vaccine versus placebo. The source of these receptors is a person between 18 and 60 years old who received the Ad26.COV2.S COVID-19 vaccine or a placebo.

The CDR3 loop reads CASSYGKGDLSDEQFF. The CDR3 DNA reads TGTGCCAGCAGTTACGGCAAGGGGGATCTCAGCGATGAGCAGTTCTTC. This chain connects TRBV6-2 or TRBV6-3 to TRBJ2-1, with D perhaps TRBD1 (6 bases). The CDR3 spans 16 residues. The V gene lost 2 bases and the J gene lost 8 bases, with 19 bases spanning the gap. CDR1 and CDR2 (germline): MNHEY, SVGEGT.

This rearrangement joins TRBV5-1 to TRBJ2-7, with D perhaps matching TRBD1 (6 bases). CDR1 and CDR2 from the germline V gene are SGHRS and YFSETQ. The CDR3 totals 13 residues. V gave up 0 bases and J gave up 5 bases, with 9 bases separating them. This CDR3 is CASSLGGPDEQYF. CDR3 coding DNA: TGCGCCAGCAGCTTGGGGGGGCCCGACGAGCAGTACTTC.

The chain joins TRBV28 to TRBJ1-1, with D possibly matching TRBD1 (6 bases). Germline CDR1 is MDHEN and CDR2 is SYDVKM. This CDR3 contains 16 residues. Trimming shortened V by 2 bases and J by 5 bases, and 18 bases separated the two germline ends. The CDR3 DNA follows: TGTGCCAGCAGTTTACTGAAGACAGGAAGGGTAACTGAAGCTTTCTTT. This codes for CASSLLKTGRVTEAFF.

The V call is TRBV6-6, the J call TRBJ2-1; 11 bases align to TRBD2. This CDR3 region has 15 residues. Germline trimming cut 9 bases from V and 7 bases from J; bases unmatched to any gene: 11. Germline V gene data show CDR1 as MNHNY and CDR2 as SVGAGI (reference sequence). DNA of the CDR3: TGTGCCAGTCTTGGTGGGGTAGCGGGAGGGAATGAGCAGTTCTTC. It codes for CASLGGVAGGNEQFF.

This sequence joins TRBV7-3 and TRBJ2-2, with 9 bases lining up with TRBD2. V gave up 5 bases and J gave up 3 bases; unmatched junction bases: 7. The CDR3 contains 16 residues. Germline V lookup: CDR1 SGHTA, CDR2 FQGTGA. DNA of the CDR3: TGTGCCAGCAGCGCGCCGGGACTAGCTTACACCGGGGAGCTGTTTTTT. Encoded protein: CASSAPGLAYTGELFF.

The chain combines TRBV7-9 with TRBJ1-1; D remains ambiguous. The germline V gene has CDR1 SEHNR and CDR2 FQNEAQ (reference sequence). The CDR3 extends over 10 amino acids. V shed 9 bases and J shed 8 bases, with 10 bases lying between them. Here the CDR3 reads CASRGQEAFF. In nucleotides, the CDR3 is TGTGCCAGTCGAGGGCAAGAAGCTTTCTTT.

This chain uses TRBV3-1 (or the pseudogene TRBV3-2) with TRBJ2-7; the D gene is possibly TRBD2 (5 bases). V lost 6 bases, J lost 0 bases, and 9 bases lay in between. The germline CDR1 and CDR2 sequences are LGHDT and YNNKEL (reference sequence). The length of the CDR3 is 13 residues. The CDR3 protein is CASSPEGSYEQYF. CDR3 bases: TGTGCCAGCAGTCCTGAGGGCTCCTACGAGCAGTACTTC.

The rearrangement uses TRBV7-9 and TRBJ1-6; TRBD1 is a possible D gene (5 bases). The CDR3 spans 14 residues. V was clipped by 7 bases and J by 7 bases, with 14 bases between them. In germline, CDR1 is SEHNR, CDR2 FQNEAQ (reference sequence). CDR3 sequence reads: CASTLGGGNSPLHF. The CDR3 DNA reads TGTGCCAGCACCCTGGGGGGGGGAAATTCACCCCTCCACTTT.

The chain uses TRBV7-8 and TRBJ2-3; D is undetermined. The germline V gene encodes CDR1 SGHVS and CDR2 FQNEAQ. With 2 bases removed from V and 3 bases from J, the gap between germline ends came to 6 bases. This CDR3 is 13 amino acids long. The CDR3 nucleotides read TGTGCCAGCAGCTTATACGGAACAGATACGCAGTATTTT. Residues: CASSLYGTDTQYF. Looking up the rest from reference TRBV7-8 and TRBJ2-3 gives the full variable domain: GAGVSQSPRYKVAKRGQDVALRCDPISGHVSLFWYQQALGQGPEFLTYFQNEAQLDKSGLPSDRFFAERPEGSVSTLKIQRTQQEDSAVYLCASSLYGTDTQYFGPGTRLTVL.

The V gene is TRBV29-1, the J gene TRBJ2-3, with 9 bases identical to TRBD1. CDR1 and CDR2 from the germline V gene are SQVTM and ANQGSEA. Trimming at V came to 6 bases and at J to 3 bases, leaving 1 base not matched to a gene. This CDR3 comprises 12 residues. CDR3 protein: CSVGQGTDTQYF. Written as DNA, the CDR3 is TGCAGCGTCGGACAGGGGACAGATACGCAGTATTTT.

This chain connects TRBV3-1 (or the pseudogene TRBV3-2) to TRBJ2-1, with D uncertain. Germline V CDR1 and CDR2: LGHDT, YNNKEL (reference sequence). Trimming removed 0 bases at V and 1 base at J, with 10 bases between. The CDR3 has 16 amino acids. This chain's CDR3 is CASSQDCPSSYNEQFF. The CDR3 coding sequence is TGTGCCAGCAGCCAAGATTGTCCTAGTTCCTACAATGAGCAGTTCTTC.

This chain uses TRBV4-2 with TRBJ2-7; 10 bases are shared with TRBD2. This CDR3 has 17 residues. Germline V CDR1 and CDR2: LGHNA, YNFKEQ. Trimming took 1 base from V and 5 from J; bases not matched to a gene: 11. CDR3 amino acids: CASSQATIGLAGDEQYF. CDR3 coding DNA: TGTGCCAGCAGCCAAGCGACGATCGGGCTAGCGGGAGACGAGCAGTACTTC.

The V call is TRBV5-6, the J call TRBJ1-2; no firm D call. Looked up from germline, CDR1 is SGHDT and CDR2 is YYEEEE. CDR3 length: 13 amino acids. Deletions cut 6 bases from V and 5 bases from J, with 14 bases between. The CDR3 loop is CASTTGVQYGYTF. DNA of the CDR3: TGTGCCAGCACCACCGGGGTACAGTATGGCTACACCTTC.

V usage is TRBV6-2 or TRBV6-3 and J usage is TRBJ1-2; TRBD1 matches at 10 bases. Unmatched junction bases numbered 6, after V lost 5 bases and J lost 3 bases. The CDR3 is made up of 15 amino acids. Germline assignment: CDR1 MNHEY and CDR2 SVGEGT. The CDR3 DNA follows: TGTGCCAGCAGTACTGGGACAGGGGCGCACTATGGCTACACCTTC. Translating it yields CASSTGTGAHYGYTF.

The chain uses TRBV18 and TRBJ2-1; unclear D gene. CDR1 and CDR2 from the germline V gene are KGHSH and LQKENI. The germline V and J ends were trimmed by 6 bases and 6 bases, with 18 bases remaining between them. The CDR3 covers 15 residues. DNA for the CDR3: TGTGCCAGCTCTCCCGGACCGAGCATTGGCAATGAGCAGTTCTTC. This codes for CASSPGPSIGNEQFF.

V usage is TRBV7-2 and J usage is TRBJ2-1; 9 positions agree with TRBD2. Trimming cost V 2 bases and J 15 bases; bases outside gene matches: 14. CDR1 SGHTA and CDR2 FQGNSA come from the germline V gene. CDR3 size: 15 residues. The CDR3 protein is CASSLMNSGLAGTFF. CDR3 sequence (DNA): TGTGCCAGCAGCTTAATGAATAGTGGGCTAGCGGGGACGTTCTTC.

The chain carries TRBV5-4 and TRBJ1-2; D is undetermined. Germline CDR1 and CDR2: SGHNT and YYREEE (reference sequence). The CDR3 contains 13 residues. V was pared by 4 bases and J by 0 bases, with 7 bases between. CDR3 protein: CASSVEANYGYTF. As DNA, the CDR3 is TGTGCCAGCAGCGTAGAGGCTAACTATGGCTACACCTTC.

The rearrangement joins TRBV24-1 to TRBJ2-3; D is perhaps TRBD1 (6 bases). V dropped 3 bases and J dropped 3 bases, with 12 bases sitting between them. CDR1 is KGHDR and CDR2 is SFDVKD in the germline V gene. The CDR3 contains 15 residues. The CDR3 is CATSDRQVITDTQYF. The CDR3 region has the DNA TGTGCCACCAGTGATCGACAGGTAATTACAGATACGCAGTATTTT.

V gene TRBV6-2 or TRBV6-3 combines with J gene TRBJ2-3, with TRBD2 matching over 7 bases. This CDR3 comprises 17 residues. Trimming at V came to 0 bases and at J to 2 bases, leaving 8 bases not matched to a gene. Germline CDR1 and CDR2: MNHEY and SVGEGT. This CDR3 reads CASSYSPWGGYTDTQYF. As DNA, the CDR3 is TGTGCCAGCAGTTACTCCCCTTGGGGGGGGTACACAGATACGCAGTATTTT.

The chain employs TRBV6-2 or TRBV6-3 and TRBJ2-7, with 7 bases matching TRBD1. After removal of 2 bases from V and 6 bases from J, the junction contained 10 bases not matched to a gene. Germline CDR1 and CDR2: MNHEY and SVGEGT. The CDR3 extends over 15 amino acids. The CDR3 spells CASSYLGTAHSEQYF. The DNA of the CDR3 is TGTGCCAGCAGTTACCTGGGGACAGCCCACAGCGAGCAGTACTTC.

The chain is built from TRBV28 and TRBJ2-3; 11 nucleotides match TRBD2. V was clipped by 5 bases and J by 2 bases; unmatched bases: 12. The CDR3 spans 18 residues. CDR1 MDHEN and CDR2 SYDVKM come from the germline V gene. CDR3 residues: CASSQAGLAERYTDTQYF. CDR3 nucleotide sequence: TGTGCCAGCAGTCAAGCGGGACTAGCGGAGCGGTACACAGATACGCAGTATTTT. Using reference TRBV28 and TRBJ2-3 for the parts outside the CDR3, the full variable domain is DVKVTQSSRYLVKRTGEKVFLECVQDMDHENMFWYRQDPGLGLRLIYFSYDVKMKEKGDIPEGYSVSREKKERFSLILESASTNQTSMYLCASSQAGLAERYTDTQYFGPGTRLTVL.

V gene TRBV11-2 combines with J gene TRBJ2-7; D not resolved. Germline lookup yields CDR1 SGHAT and CDR2 FQNNGV. Between the trimmed V and J ends, which lost 11 bases and 0 bases, there was a span of 14 bases. The length of the CDR3 is 13 residues. The CDR3 region has the DNA TGTGCCGCCCGGGCAGGAAGCTCCTACGAGCAGTACTTC. The encoded protein is CAARAGSSYEQYF. Full variable domain (remainder filled in from reference TRBV11-2 and TRBJ2-7): EAGVAQSPRYKIIEKRQSVAFWCNPISGHATLYWYQQILGQGPKLLIQFQNNGVVDDSQLPKDRFSAERLKGVDSTLKIQPAKLEDSAVYLCAARAGSSYEQYFGPGTRLTVT.

The chain uses TRBV24-1 and TRBJ2-5, with D uncertain. Germline CDR1 KGHDR, CDR2 SFDVKD. The CDR3 is made up of 13 amino acids. V was clipped by 6 bases and J by 5 bases, with 12 bases between them. CDR3 in DNA: TGTGCCACCAGTAGGAAAGGGATGGAGACCCAGTACTTC. Its protein product is CATSRKGMETQYF.

The V and J genes are TRBV5-6 and TRBJ2-6, with a tentative D call TRBD2 (6 bases). The CDR3 sequence is 16 residues long. Germline CDR1 reads SGHDT; CDR2 reads YYEEEE. V lost 4 bases, J lost 0 bases, and 11 bases lay in between. The CDR3 protein is CASSRLDFSGANVLTF. The CDR3, as DNA: TGTGCCAGCAGCAGACTAGATTTCTCTGGGGCCAACGTCCTGACTTTC.

The V and J genes are TRBV10-3 and TRBJ2-5; tentative D call: TRBD1 (5 bases). Trimming took off 3 bases at V and 0 bases at J, with 11 bases between the two ends. This CDR3 region has 15 residues. CDR1 is ENHRY and CDR2 is SYGVKD in the germline V gene. CDR3 in amino acids: CAISDLGADQETQYF. CDR3 sequence (DNA): TGTGCCATCAGTGATTTAGGGGCAGACCAAGAGACCCAGTACTTC.

The DNA for the CDR3 is TGCGCCAGCAGCTCAGATCGCAATGAGCAGTTCTTC. Protein product: CASSSDRNEQFF. The chain employs TRBV4-1 and TRBJ2-1; D not resolved. The CDR3 has 12 amino acids. V dropped 5 bases and J dropped 6 bases, with 8 bases sitting between them. Germline V gene lookup returns CDR1 MGHRA and CDR2 YSYEKL.

This chain uses TRBV4-2 with TRBJ2-5, with 10 positions matching TRBD2. Germline V gene sequence: CDR1 LGHNA, CDR2 YNFKEQ. The CDR3 extends over 18 amino acids. With V trimmed by 0 bases and J by 5 bases, 12 bases remained unmatched. The CDR3: CASSQEWLAGAGGETQYF. CDR3 DNA: TGTGCCAGCAGCCAAGAATGGCTAGCGGGGGCCGGCGGGGAGACCCAGTACTTC.

This rearrangement joins TRBV28 to TRBJ2-1; 8 bases are a match to TRBD2. The V gene's germline CDR1 is MDHEN and CDR2 SYDVKM. After removal of 9 bases from V and 3 bases from J, the junction contained 4 bases not matched to a gene. The CDR3 extends over 13 amino acids. CDR3 loop: CASWTSSYNEQFF. CDR3 nucleotides: TGTGCCAGTTGGACTAGCAGCTACAATGAGCAGTTCTTC.

The V gene is TRBV7-8, the J gene TRBJ2-7, with 11 bases aligning to TRBD2. J lost 7 bases, V lost 3 bases, and 11 bases had no gene match. This CDR3 spans 16 amino acids. Germline assignment: CDR1 SGHVS and CDR2 FQNEAQ. In nucleotides, the CDR3 is TGTGCCAGCAGCTTTGCGAGGCTAGCGGGAGGCCCAGAGCAGTACTTC. Its protein product is CASSFARLAGGPEQYF.

V and J are TRBV6-6 and TRBJ1-1; maybe TRBD1 (6 bases). V lost 2 bases to trimming and J lost 1 base, with 8 bases between them. Germline V gives CDR1 MNHNY, CDR2 SVGAGI (reference sequence). There are 14 residues in the CDR3. The CDR3 DNA follows: TGTGCCAGCAGTTACGAGGGGGGGAACACTGAAGCTTTCTTT. Translation: CASSYEGGNTEAFF.